This T cell receptor beta chain was sequenced during a study of blood T cell repertoires in COVID-19. Study at large: Both acute and convalescent COVID-19 samples were obtained from the United States, Italy and Spain.

Clones were read by immunoSEQ multiplex PCR, and TCRdb kept only the in-frame ones, dropping some. This table holds 120,000 to 150,000 clones, around four fifths found once. This CDR3 region has 18 residues. V gave up 1 base and J gave up 2 bases; unmatched junction bases: 10. CDR1 and CDR2 (germline): MDHEN, SYDVKM. The chain is built from TRBV28 and TRBJ1-2, with TRBD1 matching 10 bases. The sequence came from a woman aged 40-49 years with active or convalescent COVID-19. The sample was peripheral blood. CDR3 loop: CASSLSGTGATRNYGYTF. The CDR3 DNA reads TGTGCCAGCAGTTTATCCGGGACAGGGGCGACTCGGAACTATGGCTACACCTTC.